This T cell receptor beta chain was obtained from a study of post-analysis software for immune sequencing data. Study details: Included courses were relapsing-remitting and secondary progressive multiple sclerosis; progressive-relapsing multiple sclerosis was also included.

Unique molecular identifiers had been added to the TCR beta cDNA libraries. A few hundred thousand cDNA molecules came from around 1 to 10 million T cells. TCRdb reprocessed the PCR reads with MiXCR, giving one entry per CDR3 protein. The repertoire holds approximately 770,000 distinct CDR3 sequences, roughly 50% seen once, with 4.9% in the top ten. This clonotype was observed a handful of times. Its antigen is unidentified. Study findings and constraints: Analysis by F measure revealed that same-batch samples clustered strongly together. Controls showed lower frequencies than patients for 4 or 5 TRBV segments, and TRBV5-6, TRBV5-1 and TRBV20-1 were among these. Multiple sclerosis patients showed significantly lower normalized Chao1 diversity than controls did.

V was pared by 3 bases and J by 5 bases, with 13 bases of the junction left unmatched. CDR1 is MNHEY, CDR2 SMNVEV, per germline (reference sequence). The CDR3 has 17 residues. This receptor was taken from a girl aged 5 to 17 with multiple sclerosis. This sequence joins TRBV27 and TRBJ1-2; 9 bases fit TRBD1. The specimen sequenced was blood. The CDR3 reads CASSLSSPSGQGYGYTF. The DNA for the CDR3 is TGTGCCAGCAGTTTGTCATCCCCCTCGGGACAGGGTTATGGCTACACCTTC.